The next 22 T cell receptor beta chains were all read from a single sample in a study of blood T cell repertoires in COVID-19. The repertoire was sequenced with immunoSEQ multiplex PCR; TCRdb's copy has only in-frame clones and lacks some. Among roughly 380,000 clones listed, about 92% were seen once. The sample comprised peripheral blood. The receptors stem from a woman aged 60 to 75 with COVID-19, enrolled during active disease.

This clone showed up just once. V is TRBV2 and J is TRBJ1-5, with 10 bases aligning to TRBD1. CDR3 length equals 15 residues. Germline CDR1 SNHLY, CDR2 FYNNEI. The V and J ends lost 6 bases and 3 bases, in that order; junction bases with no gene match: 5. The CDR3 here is CASRRTGGHNQPQHF. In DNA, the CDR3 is TGTGCCAGCAGGAGGACAGGGGGTCACAATCAGCCCCAGCATTTT.

CDR3 coding DNA: TGTGCCAGCAGCAGCTATGAGGGGGACAGTGTTCAGTACTTC. The encoded protein is CASSSYEGDSVQYF. The gene calls are TRBV9 and TRBJ2-4; 7 bases agree with TRBD1. V was clipped by 4 bases and J by 11 bases; unmatched bases: 12. In germline, CDR1 is SGDLS, CDR2 YYNGEE. This CDR3 region has 14 residues.

CDR3 bases: TGTGCCAGTTGCCACAGGACAACGGAGTTTGAAGCTTTCTTT. Translated: CASCHRTTEFEAFF. This chain links TRBV19 with TRBJ1-1; D may be TRBD1 (5 bases). Germline lookup yields CDR1 LNHDA and CDR2 SQIVND (reference sequence). The CDR3 contains 14 residues. V dropped 8 bases and J dropped 7 bases, with 20 bases sitting between them. Using reference TRBV19 and TRBJ1-1 for the parts outside the CDR3, the full variable domain is DGGITQSPKYLFRKEGQNVTLSCEQNLNHDAMYWYRQDPGQGLRLIYYSQIVNDFQKGDIAEGYSVSREKKESFPLTVTSAQKNPTAFYLCASCHRTTEFEAFFGQGTRLTVV.

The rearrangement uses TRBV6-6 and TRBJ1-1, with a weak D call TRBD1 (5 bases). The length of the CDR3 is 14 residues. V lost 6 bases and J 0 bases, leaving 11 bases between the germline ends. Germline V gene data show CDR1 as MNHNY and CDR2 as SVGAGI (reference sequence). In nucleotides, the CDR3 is TGTGCCAGCAGATTAGGGGATTTGAACACTGAAGCTTTCTTT. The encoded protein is CASRLGDLNTEAFF.

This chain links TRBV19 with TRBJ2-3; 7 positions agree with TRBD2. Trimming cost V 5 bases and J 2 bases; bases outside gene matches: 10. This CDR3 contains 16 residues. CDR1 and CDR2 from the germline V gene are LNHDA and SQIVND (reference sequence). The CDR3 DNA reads TGTGCCAGTAGTGGGGAGACTAGCTGGGTCACAGATACGCAGTATTTT. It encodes CASSGETSWVTDTQYF.

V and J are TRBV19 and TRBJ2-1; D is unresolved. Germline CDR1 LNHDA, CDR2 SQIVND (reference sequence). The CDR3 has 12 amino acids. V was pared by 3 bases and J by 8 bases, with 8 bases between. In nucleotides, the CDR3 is TGTGCCAGTAGTATGCCAGGCTATGAGCAGTTCTTC. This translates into CASSMPGYEQFF.

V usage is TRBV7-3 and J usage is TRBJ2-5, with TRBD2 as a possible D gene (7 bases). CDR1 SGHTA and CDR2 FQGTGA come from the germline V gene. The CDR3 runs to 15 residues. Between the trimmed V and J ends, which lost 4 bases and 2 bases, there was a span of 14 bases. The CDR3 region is CASSYGGQGQETQYF. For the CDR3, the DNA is TGTGCCAGCAGCTACGGGGGGCAGGGACAAGAGACCCAGTACTTC.

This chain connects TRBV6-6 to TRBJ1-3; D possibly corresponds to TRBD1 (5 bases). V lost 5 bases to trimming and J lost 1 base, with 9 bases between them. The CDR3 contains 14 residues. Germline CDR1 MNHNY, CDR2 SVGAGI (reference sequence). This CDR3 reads CASSPGTSGNTIYF. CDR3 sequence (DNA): TGTGCCAGCAGTCCTGGGACTTCTGGAAACACCATATATTTT.

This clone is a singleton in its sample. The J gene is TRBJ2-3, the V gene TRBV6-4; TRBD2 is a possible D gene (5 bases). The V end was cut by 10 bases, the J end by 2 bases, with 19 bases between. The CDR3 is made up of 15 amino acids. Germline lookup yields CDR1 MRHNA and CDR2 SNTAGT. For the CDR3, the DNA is TGTGCCACCTCGAATGCGGGCTCCTACACAGATACGCAGTATTTT. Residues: CATSNAGSYTDTQYF.

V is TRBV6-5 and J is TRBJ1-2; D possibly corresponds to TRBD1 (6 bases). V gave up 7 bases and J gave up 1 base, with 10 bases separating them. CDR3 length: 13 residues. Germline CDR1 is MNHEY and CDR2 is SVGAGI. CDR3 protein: CASKDRSNYGYTF. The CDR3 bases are TGTGCCAGCAAGGACAGAAGTAACTATGGCTACACCTTC.

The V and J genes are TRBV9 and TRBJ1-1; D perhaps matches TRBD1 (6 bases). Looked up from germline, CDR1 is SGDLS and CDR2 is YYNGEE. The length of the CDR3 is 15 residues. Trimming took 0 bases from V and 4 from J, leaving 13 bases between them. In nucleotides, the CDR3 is TGTGCCAGCAGCGTAGCTCAGGGGATCGGCACTGAAGCTTTCTTT. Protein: CASSVAQGIGTEAFF.

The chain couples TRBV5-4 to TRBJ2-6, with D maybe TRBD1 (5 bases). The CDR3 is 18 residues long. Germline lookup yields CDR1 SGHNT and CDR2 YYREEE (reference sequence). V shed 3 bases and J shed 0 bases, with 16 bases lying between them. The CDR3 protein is CASSSPTVRRSGANVLTF. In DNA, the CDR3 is TGTGCCAGCAGCTCCCCGACAGTTCGTCGCTCTGGGGCCAACGTCCTGACTTTC.

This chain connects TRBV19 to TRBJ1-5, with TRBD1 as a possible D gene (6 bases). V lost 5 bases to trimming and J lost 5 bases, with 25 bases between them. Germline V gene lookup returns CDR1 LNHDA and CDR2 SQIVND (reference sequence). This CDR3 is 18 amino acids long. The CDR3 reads CASSVTGAHTTPYQPQHF. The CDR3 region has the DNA TGTGCCAGTAGTGTGACAGGCGCCCACACGACTCCTTATCAGCCCCAGCATTTT.

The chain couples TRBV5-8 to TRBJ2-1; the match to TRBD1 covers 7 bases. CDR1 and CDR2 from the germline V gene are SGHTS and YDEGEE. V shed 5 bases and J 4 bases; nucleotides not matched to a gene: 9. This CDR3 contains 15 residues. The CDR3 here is CASRGFGTVYNEQFF. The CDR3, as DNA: TGTGCCAGCAGGGGATTCGGGACAGTTTACAATGAGCAGTTCTTC.

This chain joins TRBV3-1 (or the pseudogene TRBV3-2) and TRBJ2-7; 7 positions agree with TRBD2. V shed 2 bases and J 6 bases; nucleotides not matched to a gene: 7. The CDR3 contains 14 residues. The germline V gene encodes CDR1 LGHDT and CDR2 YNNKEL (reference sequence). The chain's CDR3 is CASSQKRGPTEQYF. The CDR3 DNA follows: TGTGCCAGCAGCCAAAAGCGGGGACCAACCGAGCAGTACTTC.

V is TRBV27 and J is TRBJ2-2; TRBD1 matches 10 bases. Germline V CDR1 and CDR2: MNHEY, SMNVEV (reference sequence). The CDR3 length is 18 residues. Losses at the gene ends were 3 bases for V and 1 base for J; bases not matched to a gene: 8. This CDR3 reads CASSLTGGVMVNTGELFF. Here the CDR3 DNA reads TGTGCCAGCAGTTTGACAGGGGGCGTAATGGTGAACACCGGGGAGCTGTTTTTT.

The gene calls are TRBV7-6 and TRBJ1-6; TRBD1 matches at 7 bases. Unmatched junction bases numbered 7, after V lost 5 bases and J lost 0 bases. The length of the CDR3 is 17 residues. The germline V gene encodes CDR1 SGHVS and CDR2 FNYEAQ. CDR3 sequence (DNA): TGTGCCAGCAGCAGGGACAGCATGAGCTCCTATAATTCACCCCTCCACTTT. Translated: CASSRDSMSSYNSPLHF.

The chain's CDR3 is CASSYNRRGWEKLFF. In DNA form, the CDR3 reads TGTGCCAGCAGTTATAATAGAAGGGGGTGGGAAAAACTGTTTTTT. The rearrangement uses TRBV27 and TRBJ1-4, with a tentative D call TRBD1 (6 bases). From germline, CDR1 is MNHEY and CDR2 SMNVEV (reference sequence). The CDR3 spans 15 residues. V was shortened by 4 bases and J by 8 bases, with 17 bases between the two germline ends.

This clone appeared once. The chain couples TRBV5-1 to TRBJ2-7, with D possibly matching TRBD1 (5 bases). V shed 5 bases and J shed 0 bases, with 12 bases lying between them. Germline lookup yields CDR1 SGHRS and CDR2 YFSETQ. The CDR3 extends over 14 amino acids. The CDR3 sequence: CASRVGAFSYEQYF. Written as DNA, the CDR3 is TGCGCCAGCAGAGTAGGGGCCTTCTCCTACGAGCAGTACTTC.

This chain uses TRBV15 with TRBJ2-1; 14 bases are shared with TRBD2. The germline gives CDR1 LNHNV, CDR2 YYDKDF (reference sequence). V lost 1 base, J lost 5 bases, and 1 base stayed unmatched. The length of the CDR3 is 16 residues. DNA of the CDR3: TGTGCCACCAGCAGAGGACTAGCGGGGGGGGACAATGAGCAGTTCTTC. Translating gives CATSRGLAGGDNEQFF.

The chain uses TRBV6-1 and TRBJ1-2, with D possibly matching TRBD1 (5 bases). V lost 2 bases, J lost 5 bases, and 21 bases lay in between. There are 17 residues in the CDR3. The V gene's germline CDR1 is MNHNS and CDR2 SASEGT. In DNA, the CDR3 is TGTGCCAGCAGTGAAATCGGGCCGGGGACTACACGTTATGGCTACACCTTC. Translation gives CASSEIGPGTTRYGYTF.

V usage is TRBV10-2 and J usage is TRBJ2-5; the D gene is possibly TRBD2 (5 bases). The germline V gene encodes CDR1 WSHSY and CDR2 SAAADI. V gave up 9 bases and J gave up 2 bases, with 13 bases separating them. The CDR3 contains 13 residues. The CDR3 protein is CASRFGVQETQYF. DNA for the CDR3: TGCGCCAGTCGTTTCGGGGTACAAGAGACCCAGTACTTC.